This TCR beta chain originates from a study of tumor-infiltrating lymphocytes in primary liver carcinoma (TCRdb year 2017). Study-level background: Hepatocellular carcinoma (four) or combined HCC and intrahepatic cholangiocarcinoma (one) was present in the five patients, who were three men and two women aged 30 to 69 years. TCRbeta repertoire sequencing, expression microarrays and whole-exome sequencing were combined in the study across five regions of each liver tumor, with adjacent normal tissue and blood also included. Samples yielded roughly 3.65 to 7.5 million productive TCRbeta reads; read depth did not differ significantly between tissue types. Tumors of the five patients were stage T1-T3 N0M0 with maximum diameters of about 4.2 to 10 cm. TCRbeta repertoire sequencing covered roughly 35 specimens from 5 patients: roughly 25 tumor regions, 5 adjacent noncancerous liver tissues and 5 peripheral blood samples. Technical replicate repertoires showed high reproducibility, with mean shared-clone rates roughly 0.87 and correlation coefficients above 0.98. Agilent mRNA microarray profiling was performed on the 25 tumor region samples to relate TCRbeta repertoire diversity to the local molecular phenotype.

As for this clonotype: Which antigen it targets is not known. It has no much larger one-base neighbor in the sample; base qualities were not kept.

In the germline V gene, CDR1 corresponds to MDHEN and CDR2 to SYDVKM. There are 16 amino acids in the CDR3, from cysteine to phenylalanine inclusive. The entry retains the CDR3 DNA only, 48 bases that are in frame from base 1. V drops 2 bases and J drops 3 bases, leaving 11 bases in between. The full study reports these points: Because only the TCR beta chain was sequenced and unpaired alpha chains were not captured, true repertoire diversity is likely underestimated. The study included only five or six patients, and the authors note findings should be validated in a larger study. Compared with blood, tumors had a significantly larger share of the repertoire taken up by the top 250 clones (p = 0.039). Only about 7.5-24% of top clones were present in all five regions of a tumor, suggesting spatial heterogeneity of tumor-infiltrating T cells. Repertoire overlap was found to be higher between tumor regions (mean roughly 35%) than between tumor-adjacent (approximately 17%) or tumor-blood (around 14%) pairs, consistent with antigen-driven expansion. Bulk unsorted samples precluded comparing CD4+ and CD8+ T cell repertoires.

Total RNA and DNA were co-extracted without cell sorting from 20-30 mg of bulk tissue using the AllPrep DNA/RNA mini kit. Between November 2015 and March 2016, about five patients in China with histopathologically diagnosed primary liver carcinoma had their tumors surgically resected. Chronic HBV infection was present in the patients, and the patients were treatment-naive at sampling. Five spatially separated regions were sampled from each tumor: the superior, inferior, left-lateral and right-lateral poles, plus the tumor centre. According to histology, viable tumor cells made up more than 85% of every tumor sample. Fresh tumor and adjacent tissue pieces were bisected; one half was stored in RNAlater at -80°C, the other sent for histology. TCRbeta-specific cDNA was reverse-transcribed from around 0.45 ug total RNA using a constant-region primer and ProtoScript II reverse transcriptase. TCRbeta libraries were built with three nested multiplex PCR rounds, a slightly modified ARM-PCR procedure. The first two PCR rounds used multiplex TRBV1-TRBV30 forward primers with a Cbeta reverse primer, each for 10 cycles. Sample barcodes and Illumina adapters were added in a final 25-cycle PCR using Deep VentR polymerase. Before sequencing, amplicons of 200-500 bp were purified from gel using a QIAquick gel extraction kit. The TCRbeta amplicons were sequenced with 250-bp paired-end reads on an Illumina HiSeq 2500. Per the authors' processing: To recover full CDR3 sequences, reads were quality-trimmed using Trimmomatic v0.33 and paired reads were then merged using FLASH v1.2.11. V, D and J germline segments were assigned to the rearranged TCRbeta sequences by MiGEC v1.2.1b. VDJtools v1.0.0 computed clonotype statistics and Shannon-Wiener diversity indices. To cut down on sampling bias, every analysis after diversity analysis relied on just the 250 most abundant clonotypes from each sample. TCRdb reran the public reads through fastp at Q25 and MiXCR, keeping productive beta chains. Each record represents a unique CDR3 protein, reported with the most common genes and DNA among its rows. TCRdb, not the original authors, processed these V and J calls. The sample yields fewer than 70,000 distinct CDR3 sequences; 55% to 75% were counted once. Roughly three fifths of the sample is taken by the ten largest.

Material: liver tumor tissue from sampling region 2. Sample cell subset or site, as interpreted from the label and publication: tumor region T2, inferior pole. The source of this sequence is a man in his forties or fifties with primary liver carcinoma and hepatitis B virus infection. This receptor chain uses TRBV28 and TRBJ2-6; the D gene is perhaps TRBD1 or TRBD2, as each covers 5 bases. CDR3 loop: CASSLPGTGGANVLTF. DNA sequence: TGTGCCAGCAGTTTACCGGGGACGGGTGGGGCCAACGTCCTGACTTTC.